The rows below give T cell receptor beta chains drawn from one sample of a study of STAT5B mutations in CD4+ large granular lymphocyte leukemia. Sequencing was performed with immunoSEQ multiplex PCR; in TCRdb, only in-frame clones are kept and a portion is missing. The sample carries about 31,000 clones, roughly 89% recorded once. The sequencing sample was made of CD4+ T cells from blood buffy coats. The source is a human donor in good health. The CDR3 runs from the conserved cysteine through the conserved F or W. Fields, in order: J gene, clone size, V gene, D gene, CDR3 DNA, CDR3 protein. The D gene is left open where the match is weak. Clone size is shown for a subset of rows, as once, few, many or a class of expanded clone.

>TRBJ2-5|NA|TRBV5-4|NA
TGTGCCAGCAGCTCAGGTGGAGGTACCTCGGCAGACTTC
CASSSGGGTSADF
>TRBJ2-7|NA|TRBV7-2|NA
TGTGCCAGCAGCTCGCAGGCCTACGAGCAGTACTTC
CASSSQAYEQYF
>TRBJ2-7|NA|TRBV19|NA
TGTGCCAGTAGTCTTCGGGGAATAGGCTACGAGCAGTACTTC
CASSLRGIGYEQYF
>TRBJ2-7|NA|TRBV11-2|NA
TGTGCCAGCAGCTTAGTTCAGGGTGGCTCCTACGAGCAGTACTTC
CASSLVQGGSYEQYF
>TRBJ2-5|NA|TRBV27|TRBD2
TGTGCCAGCAGTTTCGCCGGACTAGCCTCCGGACAAGAGACCCAGTACTTC
CASSFAGLASGQETQYF
>TRBJ1-1|NA|TRBV6-1|TRBD1
TGTGCCAGCAGTGAATCTAGGACAGGGCAGAACACTGAAGCTTTCTTT
CASSESRTGQNTEAFF
>TRBJ2-7|NA|TRBV7-2|NA
TGTGCCAGCAGCGCCGCCCAGGGCACTTACGAGCAGTACTTC
CASSAAQGTYEQYF
>TRBJ2-1|NA|TRBV7-9|TRBD2
TGTGCCAGCAGCTCCGGTAGCGGGAAAGTGAGGAATGAGCAGTTCTTC
CASSSGSGKVRNEQFF
>TRBJ1-1|few|TRBV15|NA
TGTGCCACCAGCAGAGATTCCGGGTTCTATGGGGAGAACACTGAAGCTTTCTTT
CATSRDSGFYGENTEAFF
>TRBJ2-3|NA|TRBV19|NA
TGTGCCAGTAGTATAAAGGCGACTAGCACAGATACGCAGTATTTT
CASSIKATSTDTQYF
>TRBJ1-1|once|TRBV7-9|TRBD1
TGTGCCAGCAGCTTAGGTTTTGGGACAGGGACGAGAAACACTGAAGCTTTCTTT
CASSLGFGTGTRNTEAFF
>TRBJ2-5|NA|TRBV5-1|TRBD2
TGCGCCAGCAGCTCAACTAGCGGGAGGTATGAGACCCAGTACTTC
CASSSTSGRYETQYF
>TRBJ2-2|NA|TRBV27|NA
TGTGCCAGCAGTTTCCAGATTCCATCCGGGGAGCTGTTTTTT
CASSFQIPSGELFF
>TRBJ2-5|NA|TRBV7-8|TRBD1
TGTGCCAGCAGCTTAAAAGGCTGGGACAGTCAACAAGAGACCCAGTACTTC
CASSLKGWDSQQETQYF
>TRBJ1-5|NA|TRBV4-1|NA
TGCGCCAGCAGCCCCGACAGGAAATCCAATCAGCCCCAGCATTTT
CASSPDRKSNQPQHF
>TRBJ2-3|NA|TRBV20-1|NA
TGCAGCGGGGGAACGCAGTATTTT
CSGGTQYF
>TRBJ2-7|NA|TRBV6-6|NA
TGTGCCAGCAGTTCCCGGGACCTAGCTTACGAGCAGTACTTC
CASSSRDLAYEQYF
>TRBJ1-2|NA|TRBV5-8|TRBD1
TGTGCCAGCACCGTGGCTAGACAGGGAGGCTATGGCTACACCTTC
CASTVARQGGYGYTF
>TRBJ1-1|NA|TRBV28|NA
TGTGCCAGCAGGGCACCCGGGGGGGACACTGAAGCTTTCTTT
CASRAPGGDTEAFF
>TRBJ2-1|NA|TRBV6-1|TRBD1
TGTGCCACGGGCTGGGACAGGGTCAATGAGCAGTTCTTC
CATGWDRVNEQFF
>TRBJ1-5|NA|TRBV25-1|TRBD1
TGTGCCAGCACGACAGGGTTTCAGCCCCAGCATTTT
CASTTGFQPQHF
>TRBJ2-5|NA|TRBV4-1|NA
TGCGCCAGCAGCCAGGTAGGGGCGCGGCAAGAGACCCAGTACTTC
CASSQVGARQETQYF
>TRBJ2-7|NA|TRBV18|NA
TGTGCCAGCTCACGTCGTGAAGGGGGGTCCGAGCAGTACTTC
CASSRREGGSEQYF